This TCR beta chain was sequenced in a study of blood T cells in healthy people across ages. Alongside a J-beta primer mix, a sample-barcoded 5' primer served in a second PCR lasting about 7 to 12 cycles. TCRdb independently ran MiXCR on the 5' RACE reads; one entry per CDR3 protein. The data contain 450,000 to 650,000 distinct CDR3 sequences, around 24% of them singletons. CDR1 and CDR2 (germline): LNHDA, SQIVND (reference sequence). V shed 6 bases and J shed 3 bases, with 20 bases lying between them. CDR3 length equals 16 residues. The sample also formed part of further work on T cells of mothers and their children.

This chain connects TRBV19 to TRBJ2-5; D call uncertain. The sequence was collected from a boy aged 10-17 years in good health. The material sequenced was blood. As DNA, the CDR3 is TGTGCCAGTAGGGCCTCTAGTTCCCATTCCGAAGAGACCCAGTACTTC. This gives the protein CASRASSSHSEETQYF.